These T cell receptor beta chains were read from a single sample in a study of T-cell reconstitution after alpha-beta-depleted transplantation in children. MiXCR, applied by TCRdb to the PCR reads, yields one record per CDR3 protein. Of some 600,000 distinct CDR3 sequences listed, 13% are singletons. Sequences were derived from PBMCs, mostly from graft donor cells, sampled 360 days after TCRalphabeta/CD19-depleted stem cell transplant. Receptors were obtained from a male patient younger than 18 who had a stem cell transplant for acute myeloid leukemia, so the T cells may come from the graft donor. Both conserved end residues are part of each CDR3. D genes are given only for firm matches. Not all rows give a size; the values are once, few, many and, for expanded clones, a class.

d_gene,v_gene,abundance,j_gene,CDR3nt,CDR3aa
TRBD1,TRBV11-2,few,TRBJ2-3,TGTGCCAGCAGCGTGTCCGGGACAGTAAACTTAGATACGCAGTATTTT,CASSVSGTVNLDTQYF
.,TRBV4-2,.,TRBJ1-1,TGTGCCATGGGCCCCGGGGGGGACACTGAAGCTTTCTTT,CAMGPGGDTEAFF
.,TRBV21-1,many,TRBJ1-1,TGTGCCAGCAGCAAAGGACCGGCAGAGATGAACACTGAAGCTTTCTTT,CASSKGPAEMNTEAFF
TRBD2,TRBV28,few,TRBJ2-7,TGTGCCAGCAGTTGGTCACTAGCGCCCCGCTCACCCGACCGCGACTACGAGCAGTACTTC,CASSWSLAPRSPDRDYEQYF
TRBD1,TRBV28,.,TRBJ1-6,TGTGCCAGCAGTTTACTCTTTACCGGGACAGCTGATAATTCACCCCTCCACTTT,CASSLLFTGTADNSPLHF
TRBD1,TRBV20-1,few,TRBJ2-7,TGCAGTGCTATCACTCAGGGACAGGGCGCCTACGAGCAGTACTTC,CSAITQGQGAYEQYF
.,TRBV2,many,TRBJ2-7,TGTGCCAGCAGACTGGGAGGGGGCTACGAGCAGTACTTC,CASRLGGGYEQYF
.,TRBV5-4,.,TRBJ1-2,TGTGCCAGCAGCAGCGCTCGGGACGGAAACTACTATGGCTACACCTTC,CASSSARDGNYYGYTF
.,TRBV3-1,.,TRBJ2-3,TGTGCCAGCAGCCAAGGGGGGGGGCTAGCGAAAGGCGGAGATACGCAGTATTTT,CASSQGGGLAKGGDTQYF
.,TRBV29-1,.,TRBJ2-3,TGCAGCGTTGGCCTATTGGGGGATACGCAGTATTTT,CSVGLLGDTQYF
.,TRBV3-1,.,TRBJ2-1,TGTGCCAGCAGCCAAGTCTGGAATGAGCAGTTCTTC,CASSQVWNEQFF
.,TRBV29-1,many,TRBJ2-7,TGCAGCGTTCTGACGGTCTCCTACGAGCAGTACTTC,CSVLTVSYEQYF
.,TRBV4-2,.,TRBJ2-7,TGTGCCAGCAGCCAAGGGGTGGGCTCTATCTACGAGCAGTACTTC,CASSQGVGSIYEQYF
TRBD1,TRBV9,.,TRBJ2-7,TGTGCCAGCAGCGAGGAGGACAGGGGCGGGTACGAGCAGTACTTC,CASSEEDRGGYEQYF
.,TRBV19,many,TRBJ1-1,TGTGCCAGTAGTAACGGTTTCAGGGCAGGGCACATGAACACTGAAGCTTTCTTT,CASSNGFRAGHMNTEAFF
TRBD1,TRBV7-2,.,TRBJ2-7,TGTGCCAGCAGCTTAGTGTCAGACAGGGGCTGGAACTACGAGCAGTACTTC,CASSLVSDRGWNYEQYF
TRBD2,TRBV5-1,.,TRBJ2-5,TGCGCCAGCAGCTTTAGCGGGGTCCAAGAGACCCAGTACTTC,CASSFSGVQETQYF
TRBD1,TRBV20-1,few,TRBJ2-7,TGCAGTGCGCCCGGGACAGGGACGACCTACGAGCAGTACTTC,CSAPGTGTTYEQYF
.,TRBV12-3/TRBV12-4,many,TRBJ2-1,TGTGCCAGCAGTTTAGGGGCCAGCGCTAATCCCTACAATGAGCAGTTCTTC,CASSLGASANPYNEQFF
.,TRBV5-1,.,TRBJ2-7,TGCGCCAGCAGCTTGTCGACCAACCGCTACGAGCAGTACTTC,CASSLSTNRYEQYF
.,TRBV28,.,TRBJ2-7,TGTGCCAGCAGGGGGGGACAGCTCTTCTACGAGCAGTACTTC,CASRGGQLFYEQYF
.,TRBV3-1,.,TRBJ2-7,TGTGCCAGCAGCCGTCGGGGGCTCCCATCAAATTACGAGCAGTACTTC,CASSRRGLPSNYEQYF
.,TRBV27,few,TRBJ2-7,TGTGCCAGCAGTTCAAGAGCGAGGGCGGAGAGCTCCTACGAGCAGTACTTC,CASSSRARAESSYEQYF
.,TRBV12-3/TRBV12-4,.,TRBJ2-7,TGTGCCAGCAGGGGGACTGATTACGAGCAGTACTTC,CASRGTDYEQYF
.,TRBV20-1,.,TRBJ2-5,TGCAGTGCTATTACAGGGCGTCCCCAAGAGACCCAGTACTTC,CSAITGRPQETQYF
TRBD2,TRBV20-1,few,TRBJ2-1,TGCAGTGCTAGGGGTCTTGGACTAGCGGGTAGACATGAGCAGTTCTTC,CSARGLGLAGRHEQFF
.,TRBV7-3,few,TRBJ2-1,TGTGCCAGCAGCACCGCGGGACAGCCTTTTGGTGAGCAGTTCTTC,CASSTAGQPFGEQFF
.,TRBV5-1,few,TRBJ2-1,TGCGCCAGCAGCCCAATTTTAAGATCCTACAATGAGCAGTTCTTC,CASSPILRSYNEQFF
.,TRBV12-3/TRBV12-4,.,TRBJ1-1,TGTGCCAGCAGTCCCCAGACAGTGAACACTGAAGCTTTCTTT,CASSPQTVNTEAFF
.,TRBV7-2,few,TRBJ2-5,TGTGCCAGCAGCTTAGTAAGGCCCAACGGCGGAGAGACCCAGTACTTC,CASSLVRPNGGETQYF
TRBD2,TRBV3-1,.,TRBJ2-1,TGTGCCAGCAGCCCGCGCGGCACTAGCGGTGGCTCCTACAATGAGCAGTTCTTC,CASSPRGTSGGSYNEQFF
.,TRBV20-1,.,TRBJ2-1,TGCAGTGCTAGCCGAGACATCGATGAGGGGTTCTTC,CSASRDIDEGFF
TRBD1,TRBV5-1,few,TRBJ1-1,TGCGCCAGCAGCTCGACGGGACAGGTCTCTGAAGCTTTCTTT,CASSSTGQVSEAFF
TRBD2,TRBV20-1,.,TRBJ2-5,TGCAGTGCCTCGGGACTAGCGGGATCTGAGACCCAGTACTTC,CSASGLAGSETQYF
.,TRBV5-1,many,TRBJ2-3,TGCGCCAGCAGCCGTCCTGGATCGTCCTGGGATACGCAGTATTTT,CASSRPGSSWDTQYF
TRBD2,TRBV12-3/TRBV12-4,.,TRBJ2-2,TGTGCCATCTGTCCCCGGACTAGCGGGATTAAGACCGGGGAGCTGTTTTTT,CAICPRTSGIKTGELFF
.,TRBV29-1,.,TRBJ1-1,TGCAGCGAGCGGGACGGACACACTGAAGCTTTCTTT,CSERDGHTEAFF
.,TRBV28,many,TRBJ1-3,TGTGCCAGCAGTGAGACAGGTGGCTCTGGAAACACCATATATTTT,CASSETGGSGNTIYF
.,TRBV6-2/TRBV6-3,many,TRBJ2-7,TGTGCCAGCAGTTACTCGGCGGAAAGCTCCTACGAGCAGTACTTC,CASSYSAESSYEQYF
.,TRBV4-3,few,TRBJ2-1,TGCGCCAGCAGCGGGGACGGGACTGCCCCCAATGAGCAGTTCTTC,CASSGDGTAPNEQFF
.,TRBV20-1,few,TRBJ2-1,TGCAGTGCCCCCCGAGTGGGGGCAATAAGGGAGCAGTTCTTC,CSAPRVGAIREQFF
.,TRBV20-1,.,TRBJ2-1,TGCAGTGCTTCCTTGGGTGAGCAGTTCTTC,CSASLGEQFF
TRBD2,TRBV7-6,.,TRBJ2-7,TGTGCCAGCAGCTTAGCGCGGCCTAGCGGGAGCGAGTACGAGCAGTACTTC,CASSLARPSGSEYEQYF
TRBD1,TRBV28,few,TRBJ1-4,TGTGCCAGCAGCTGGAGACAGGGGATGAGTGAAAAACTGTTTTTT,CASSWRQGMSEKLFF
TRBD2,TRBV14,few,TRBJ2-1,TGTGCCAGCAGCCAAAAAGGGCGAAGAGCGGGAGGGCCCCACAATGAGCAGTTCTTC,CASSQKGRRAGGPHNEQFF